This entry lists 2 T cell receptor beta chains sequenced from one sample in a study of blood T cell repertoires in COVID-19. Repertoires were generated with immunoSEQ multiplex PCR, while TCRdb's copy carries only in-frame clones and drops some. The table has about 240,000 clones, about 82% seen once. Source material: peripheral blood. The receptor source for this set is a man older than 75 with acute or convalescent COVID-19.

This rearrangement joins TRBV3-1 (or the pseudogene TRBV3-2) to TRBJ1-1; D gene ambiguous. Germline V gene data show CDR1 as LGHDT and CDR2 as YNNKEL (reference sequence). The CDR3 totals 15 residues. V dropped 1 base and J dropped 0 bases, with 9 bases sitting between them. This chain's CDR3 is CASSQGIGVNTEAFF. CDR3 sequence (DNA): TGTGCCAGCAGCCAAGGGATCGGAGTGAACACTGAAGCTTTCTTT.

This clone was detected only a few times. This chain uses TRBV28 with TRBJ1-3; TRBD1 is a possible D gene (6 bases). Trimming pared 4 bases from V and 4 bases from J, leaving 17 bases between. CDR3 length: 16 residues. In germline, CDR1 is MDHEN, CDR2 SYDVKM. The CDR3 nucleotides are TGTGCCAGCAGTTCCCATCGGGACATAGGGGGAAACACCATATATTTT. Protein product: CASSSHRDIGGNTIYF.